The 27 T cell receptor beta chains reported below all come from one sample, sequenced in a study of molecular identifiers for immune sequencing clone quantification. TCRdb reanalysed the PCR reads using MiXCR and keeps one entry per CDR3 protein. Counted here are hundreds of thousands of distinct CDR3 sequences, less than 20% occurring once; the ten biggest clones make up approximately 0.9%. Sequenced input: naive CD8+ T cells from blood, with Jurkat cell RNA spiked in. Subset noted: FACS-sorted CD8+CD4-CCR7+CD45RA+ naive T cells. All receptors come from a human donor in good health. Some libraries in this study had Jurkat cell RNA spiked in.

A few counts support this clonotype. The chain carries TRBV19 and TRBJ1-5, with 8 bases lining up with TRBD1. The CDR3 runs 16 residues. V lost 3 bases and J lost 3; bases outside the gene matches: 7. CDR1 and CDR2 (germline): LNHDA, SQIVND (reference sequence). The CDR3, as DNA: TGTGCCAGTAGTATTGCAAGCAGGGGGCACAATCAGCCCCAGCATTTT. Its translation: CASSIASRGHNQPQHF.

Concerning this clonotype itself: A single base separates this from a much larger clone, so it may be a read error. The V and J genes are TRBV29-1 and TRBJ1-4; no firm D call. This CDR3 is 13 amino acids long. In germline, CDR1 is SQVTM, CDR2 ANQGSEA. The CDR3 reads CSVRAENYEKPFF. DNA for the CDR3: TGCAGCGTTCGGGCAGAGAACTATGAAAAACCGTTTTTT.

This chain's CDR3 is CASSDYPASNQPQHF. As DNA, the CDR3 is TGTGCCAGCAGTGACTACCCAGCGAGCAATCAGCCCCAGCATTTT. The rearrangement links TRBV6-4 to TRBJ1-5; D is unresolved. Germline lookup yields CDR1 MRHNA and CDR2 SNTAGT. V lost 1 base, J lost 1 base, and 8 bases lay in between. The CDR3 runs 15 residues.

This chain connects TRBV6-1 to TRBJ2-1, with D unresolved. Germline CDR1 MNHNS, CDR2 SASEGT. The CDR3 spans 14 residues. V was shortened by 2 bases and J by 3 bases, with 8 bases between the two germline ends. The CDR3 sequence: CASSEFYFYNEQFF. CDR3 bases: TGTGCCAGCAGTGAATTCTACTTCTACAATGAGCAGTTCTTC.

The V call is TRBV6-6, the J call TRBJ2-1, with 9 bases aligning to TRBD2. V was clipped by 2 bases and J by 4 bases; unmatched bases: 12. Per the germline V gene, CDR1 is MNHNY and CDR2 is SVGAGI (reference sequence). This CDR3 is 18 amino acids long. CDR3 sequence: CASSYPTLRLAEYNEQFF. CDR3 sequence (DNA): TGTGCCAGCAGTTACCCGACCCTCAGACTAGCGGAGTACAATGAGCAGTTCTTC.

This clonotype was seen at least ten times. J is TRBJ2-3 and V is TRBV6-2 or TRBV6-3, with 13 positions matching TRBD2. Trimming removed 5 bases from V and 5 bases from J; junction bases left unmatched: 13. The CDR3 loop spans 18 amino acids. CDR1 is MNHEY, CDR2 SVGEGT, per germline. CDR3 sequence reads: CASSAPGLAGREGDTQYF. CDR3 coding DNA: TGTGCCAGCAGTGCCCCGGGACTAGCGGGGCGCGAGGGAGATACGCAGTATTTT.

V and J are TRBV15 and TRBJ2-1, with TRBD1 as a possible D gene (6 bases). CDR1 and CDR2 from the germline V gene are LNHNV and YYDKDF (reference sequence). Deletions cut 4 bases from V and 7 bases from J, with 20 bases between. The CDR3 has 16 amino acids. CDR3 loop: CATSTNRVTLRNEQFF. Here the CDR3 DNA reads TGTGCCACCAGCACGAACAGGGTCACCTTGAGGAATGAGCAGTTCTTC.

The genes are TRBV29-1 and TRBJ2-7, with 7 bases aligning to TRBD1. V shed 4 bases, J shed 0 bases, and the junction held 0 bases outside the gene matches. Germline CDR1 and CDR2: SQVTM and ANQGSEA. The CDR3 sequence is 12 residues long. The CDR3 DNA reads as TGCAGCGTTGCAGGGGGCTCCTACGAGCAGTACTTC. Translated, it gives CSVAGGSYEQYF.

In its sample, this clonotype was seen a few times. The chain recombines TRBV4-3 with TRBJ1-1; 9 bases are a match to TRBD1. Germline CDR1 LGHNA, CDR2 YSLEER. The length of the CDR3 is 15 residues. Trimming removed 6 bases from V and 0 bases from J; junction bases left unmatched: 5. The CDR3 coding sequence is TGCGCCAGCAGACCGGGGACAGGGCTGAACACTGAAGCTTTCTTT. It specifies CASRPGTGLNTEAFF.

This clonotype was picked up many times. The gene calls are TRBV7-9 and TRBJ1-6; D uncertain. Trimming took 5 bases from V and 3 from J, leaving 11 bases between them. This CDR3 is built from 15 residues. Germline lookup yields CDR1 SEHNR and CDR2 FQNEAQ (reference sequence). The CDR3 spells CASSPNTVYNSPLHF. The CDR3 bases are TGTGCCAGCAGCCCCAATACAGTCTATAATTCACCCCTCCACTTT.

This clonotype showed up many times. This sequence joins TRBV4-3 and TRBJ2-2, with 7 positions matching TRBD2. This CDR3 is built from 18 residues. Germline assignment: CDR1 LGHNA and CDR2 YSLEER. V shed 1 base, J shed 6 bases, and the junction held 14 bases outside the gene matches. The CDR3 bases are TGCGCCAGCAGCCAAGGCGCCGGCGGGACTACCTTTGCCGGGGAGCTGTTTTTT. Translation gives CASSQGAGGTTFAGELFF.

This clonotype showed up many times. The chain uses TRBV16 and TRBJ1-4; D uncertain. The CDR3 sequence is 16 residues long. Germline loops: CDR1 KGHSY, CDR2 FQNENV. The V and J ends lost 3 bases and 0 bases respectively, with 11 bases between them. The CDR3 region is CASSQSGSSTNEKLFF. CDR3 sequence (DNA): TGTGCCAGCAGCCAGTCCGGGTCTTCAACTAATGAAAAACTGTTTTTT.

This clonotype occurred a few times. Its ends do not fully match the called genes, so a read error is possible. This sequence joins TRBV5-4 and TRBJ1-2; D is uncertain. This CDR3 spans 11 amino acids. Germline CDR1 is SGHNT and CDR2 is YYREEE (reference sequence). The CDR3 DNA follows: TGTGCCAGCAGCTTTGGACCCGCTAGCTCCTTC. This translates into CASSFGPASSF.

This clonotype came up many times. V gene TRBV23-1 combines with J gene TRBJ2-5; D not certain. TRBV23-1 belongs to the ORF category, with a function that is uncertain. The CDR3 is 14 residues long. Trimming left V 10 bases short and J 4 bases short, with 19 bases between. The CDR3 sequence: CAIFPNADPETQYF. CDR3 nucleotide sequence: TGCGCCATTTTCCCCAACGCGGACCCAGAGACCCAGTACTTC.

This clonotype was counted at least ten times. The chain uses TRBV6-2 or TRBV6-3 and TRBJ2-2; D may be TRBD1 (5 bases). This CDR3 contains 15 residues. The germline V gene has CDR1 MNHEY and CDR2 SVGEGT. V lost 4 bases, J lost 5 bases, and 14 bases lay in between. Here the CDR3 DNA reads TGTGCCAGCAGTTGGGGCGACCCAGAAACCGGGGAGCTGTTTTTT. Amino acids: CASSWGDPETGELFF.

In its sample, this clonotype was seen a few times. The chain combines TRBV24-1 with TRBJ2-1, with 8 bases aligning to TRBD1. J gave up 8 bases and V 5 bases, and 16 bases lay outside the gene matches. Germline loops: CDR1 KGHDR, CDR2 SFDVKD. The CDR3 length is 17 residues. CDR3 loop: CATSGQTGVGRTDEQFF. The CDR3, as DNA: TGTGCCACCAGTGGACAGACAGGGGTTGGACGCACCGATGAGCAGTTCTTC.

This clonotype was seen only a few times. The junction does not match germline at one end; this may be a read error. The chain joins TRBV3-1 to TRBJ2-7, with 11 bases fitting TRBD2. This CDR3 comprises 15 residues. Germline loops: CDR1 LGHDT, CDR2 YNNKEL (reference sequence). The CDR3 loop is CAGSQELAGALDQYF. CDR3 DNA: TGTGCCGGCAGCCAAGAACTAGCGGGGGCCCTGGACCAGTACTTC.

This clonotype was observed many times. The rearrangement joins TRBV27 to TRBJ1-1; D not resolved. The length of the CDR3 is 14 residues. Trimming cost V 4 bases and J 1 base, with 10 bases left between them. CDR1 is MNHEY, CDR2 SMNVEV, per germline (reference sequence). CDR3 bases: TGTGCCAGCAGTTCGTCTGGACGGAACACTGAAGCTTTCTTT. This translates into CASSSSGRNTEAFF.

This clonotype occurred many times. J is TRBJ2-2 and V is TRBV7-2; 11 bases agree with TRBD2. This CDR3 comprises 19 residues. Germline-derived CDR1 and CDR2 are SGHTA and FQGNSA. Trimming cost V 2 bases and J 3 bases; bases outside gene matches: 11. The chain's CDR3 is CASSLSGVSGGADTGELFF. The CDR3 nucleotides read TGTGCCAGCAGCTTAAGCGGTGTTAGCGGGGGGGCGGACACCGGGGAGCTGTTTTTT.

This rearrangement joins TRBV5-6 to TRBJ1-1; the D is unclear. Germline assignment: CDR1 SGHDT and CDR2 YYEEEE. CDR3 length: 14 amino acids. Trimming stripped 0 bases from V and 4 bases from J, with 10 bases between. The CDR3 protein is CASSLEVSFTEAFF. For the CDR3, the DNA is TGTGCCAGCAGCTTGGAGGTGTCCTTCACTGAAGCTTTCTTT.

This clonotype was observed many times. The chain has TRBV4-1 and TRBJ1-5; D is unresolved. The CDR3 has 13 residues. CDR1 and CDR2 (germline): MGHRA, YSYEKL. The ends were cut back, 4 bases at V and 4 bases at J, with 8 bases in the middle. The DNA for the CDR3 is TGCGCCAGCAGCCCCGCCGGGAATCAGCCCCAGCATTTT. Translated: CASSPAGNQPQHF.

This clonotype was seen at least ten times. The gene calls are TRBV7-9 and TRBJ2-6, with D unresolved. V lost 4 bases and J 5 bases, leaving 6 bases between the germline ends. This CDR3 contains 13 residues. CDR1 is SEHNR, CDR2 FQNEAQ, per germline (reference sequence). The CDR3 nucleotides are TGTGCCAGCAGCTCCGTCTGGGCCAACGTCCTGACTTTC. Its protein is CASSSVWANVLTF.

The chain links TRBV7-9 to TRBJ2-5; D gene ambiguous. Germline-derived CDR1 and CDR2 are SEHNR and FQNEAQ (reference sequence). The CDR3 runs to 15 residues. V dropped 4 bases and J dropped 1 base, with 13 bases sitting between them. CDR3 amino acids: CASSSLVGSQETQYF. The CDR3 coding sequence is TGTGCCAGCAGCTCACTCGTCGGCAGCCAAGAGACCCAGTACTTC.

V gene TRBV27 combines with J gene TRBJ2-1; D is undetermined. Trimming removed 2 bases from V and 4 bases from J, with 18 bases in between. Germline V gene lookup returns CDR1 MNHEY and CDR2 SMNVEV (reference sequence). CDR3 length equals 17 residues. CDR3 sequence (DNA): TGTGCCAGCAGTTTACTAGACTCCCTCCCCTTTTACAATGAGCAGTTCTTC. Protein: CASSLLDSLPFYNEQFF.

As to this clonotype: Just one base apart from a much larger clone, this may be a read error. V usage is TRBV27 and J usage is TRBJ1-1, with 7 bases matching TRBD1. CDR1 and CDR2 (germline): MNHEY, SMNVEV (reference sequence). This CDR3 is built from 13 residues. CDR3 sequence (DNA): TGTGCCGGCAGCGGGACAGTCCCCACTGAAGCTTTCTTT. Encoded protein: CAGSGTVPTEAFF.

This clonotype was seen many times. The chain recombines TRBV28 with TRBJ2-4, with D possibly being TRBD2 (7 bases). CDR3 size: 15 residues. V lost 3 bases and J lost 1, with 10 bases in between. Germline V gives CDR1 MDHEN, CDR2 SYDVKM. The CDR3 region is CASSFRGAAKNIQYF. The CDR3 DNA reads TGTGCCAGCAGTTTTCGGGGGGCGGCCAAAAACATTCAGTACTTC.

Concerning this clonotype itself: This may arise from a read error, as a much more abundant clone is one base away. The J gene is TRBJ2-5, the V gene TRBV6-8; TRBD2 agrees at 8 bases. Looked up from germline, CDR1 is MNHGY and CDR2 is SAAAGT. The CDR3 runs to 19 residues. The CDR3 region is CASRVLCERGPAPQETPYF. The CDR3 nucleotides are TGTGCCAGCCGAGTTTTGTGCGAGCGGGGGCCAGCACCCCAAGAGACCCCGTACTTC.